This entry concerns a single T cell receptor beta chain. Its antigen target is currently unknown. Per-base qualities were not stored, and no clone one base away is much larger. Trimming takes 8 bases off V and 3 bases off J; junction bases not matched to a gene: 7. Taken from the germline V gene, the CDR1 and CDR2 loops are SNHLY and FYNNEI. Spanning cysteine to phenylalanine, the CDR3 consists of 13 amino acids. The retained sequence is limited to the CDR3, 39 bases, with the frame set at the first base. Collaborating institutions collected whole blood in K2EDTA tubes following their own protocols. For TCRbeta analysis, collaborators shipped samples as frozen whole blood, isolated PBMCs, or DNA extracted from either of those sample types. The sample is drawn from a study of blood T cell repertoires in COVID-19 (dated by TCRdb to between 2020 and 2021). About the investigation overall: Samples covering the acute and convalescent phases of COVID-19 were provided by collaborators in the United States, Italy and Spain. Samples came from the ongoing ImmuneRACE study (first 160 participants) plus 1,254 subjects from 6 global collaborators. Deeply sampled blood TCRbeta repertoires from subjects exposed to, actively infected with, or recovered from COVID-19 were included in the dataset. The repertoires were made available in a free public database intended to serve as a resource for research on the immune response to SARS-CoV-2. Nearly every sample came with metadata listing a de-identified subject ID, COVID-19 status, age in years and sex. HLA class I and class II types, where available, came from metadata supplied by the sample provider rather than from assay-based typing. The material from the prospective study consisted of cDNA or gDNA derived from T cells, B-cell-depleted T cells, or PBMCs. Results the study describes overall, beyond this receptor: The amount of clinical and demographic metadata varied by source and participant and was provided uncurated.

The immunoSEQ Assay, a bias-controlled multiplex PCR, was used to amplify TCRbeta CDR3 regions from genomic DNA. In the original analysis: The number of nucleated cells in each sample was estimated by amplification of reference gene primers within the assay. Sequence reads were collapsed and filtered to measure the absolute abundance of every unique TCRbeta CDR3 rearrangement. For each sample, productive Simpson clonality was calculated as the square root of Simpson's diversity index over productive rearrangements. Entries here come from immuneACCESS through TCRdb and include only in-frame sequences with V and J called. Some clones fail to appear in such tables; in the studies checked, an unresolved V gene covers under half of the shortfall, and the cause of the remainder is unknown. V, J and clone size derive from that table, while D and trimming were established from the DNA sequence. In this sample the table shows 55,000 to 75,000 clones, more than 75% of which occur a single time. The top ten hold around 3.7% of the sample.

The V gene is TRBV2 and the J gene is TRBJ2-7; 7 of the junction bases match TRBD2. This clonotype was obtained from a human donor in a cohort sampled during active COVID-19. What was sequenced was peripheral blood. The DNA is as follows: TGTGCCAGCGGAACCGGGACTAACTACGAGCAGTACTTC. This yields the protein CASGTGTNYEQYF. The CDR3 plus the reference TRBV2 and TRBJ2-7 genes for the other parts give the full variable domain: EPEVTQTPSHQVTQMGQEVILRCVPISNHLYFYWYRQILGQKVEFLVSFYNNEISEKSEIFDDQFSVERPDGSNFTLKIRSTKLEDSAMYFCASGTGTNYEQYFGPGTRLTVT.